What follows is one T cell receptor beta chain and its context. As yet, its antigen is unknown. The source of the sample is a study of vaccination effects on CD4 cells after COVID-19. Across the study: Post-vaccine sampling occurred a median 72 days after the second dose.

This CDR3 contains 12 residues. The germline V gene has CDR1 LNHDA and CDR2 SQIVND (reference sequence). V lost 2 bases and J lost 9, with 10 bases in between. Ahead of sequencing, the ViraFEST assay grew antigen-specific CD4+ T cells using viral peptide pools. Once cultured for approximately eleven days, the cells underwent separation to obtain CD4+ T cells. Two doses of BNT162b2 or mRNA-1273 vaccine were administered to participants. Assay used: immunoSEQ multiplex PCR; TCRdb lists only in-frame clones, some missing. The sample has tens of thousands of clones, about 67% seen once; the top ten hold about 1.6%.

The source is a human donor who received a COVID-19 vaccine. Specimen: CD4+ T cells from PBMCs cultured with HCoV-229E spike peptides, collected after COVID-19 vaccination. This chain uses TRBV19 with TRBJ1-2, with D hard to call. CDR3 amino acids: CASSITASSYTF. CDR3 DNA: TGTGCCAGTAGTATAACGGCCAGCAGCTACACCTTC.